The 32 T cell receptor beta chains below were found in one sample sequenced in a study of Graves' ophthalmopathy and Graves' hyperthyroidism. Beta-chain TCR CDR3 regions were amplified from RNA transcripts. In the first round, RT-PCR was carried out with HTBI primers, and a multiplex PCR formed the second round. TCRdb re-analysed the multiplex PCR reads in MiXCR, keeping a single row per CDR3 protein. This repertoire shows 200,000 to 300,000 distinct CDR3 sequences, around 45% found once; its top ten account for about half. The sequenced sample consisted of peripheral blood. Receptors were obtained from an adult man with Graves' ophthalmopathy.

This clonotype occurred once. V and J are TRBV27 and TRBJ2-7, with D perhaps matching TRBD1 (6 bases). With 5 bases removed from V and 6 bases from J, the gap between germline ends came to 17 bases. In germline, CDR1 is MNHEY, CDR2 SMNVEV (reference sequence). The CDR3 is 14 residues long. The CDR3 loop reads CASSKRQALSEQYF. The CDR3 DNA follows: TGTGCCAGCAGTAAGCGACAGGCACTCTCCGAGCAGTACTTC.

This clonotype has a handful of counts. The chain carries TRBV11-2 and TRBJ2-7, with 13 bases identical to TRBD2. V trimming: 3 bases; J trimming: 5 bases; junction bases outside the gene matches: 10. This CDR3 is built from 17 residues. Germline values: CDR1 SGHAT, CDR2 FQNNGV. Written as DNA, the CDR3 is TGTGCCAGCAGCTTCGGACTAGCGGGAGTGGTACATAACGAGCAGTACTTC. Protein product: CASSFGLAGVVHNEQYF. Using reference TRBV11-2 and TRBJ2-7 for the parts outside the CDR3, the full variable domain is EAGVAQSPRYKIIEKRQSVAFWCNPISGHATLYWYQQILGQGPKLLIQFQNNGVVDDSQLPKDRFSAERLKGVDSTLKIQPAKLEDSAVYLCASSFGLAGVVHNEQYFGPGTRLTVT.

This clonotype was counted a few times. The V gene is TRBV20-1, the J gene TRBJ1-5; 7 bases are shared with TRBD1. The CDR3 spans 14 residues. The germline gives CDR1 DFQATT, CDR2 SNEGSKA (reference sequence). J gave up 0 bases and V 6 bases, and 5 bases lay outside the gene matches. The CDR3 DNA sequence: TGCAGTGCCCATGACAGGGATAGCAATCAGCCCCAGCATTTT. This sequence encodes CSAHDRDSNQPQHF.

This chain links TRBV29-1 with TRBJ2-7; D is undetermined. Trimming cost V 4 bases and J 2 bases, with 6 bases left between them. Germline lookup yields CDR1 SQVTM and CDR2 ANQGSEA. CDR3 length: 11 amino acids. CDR3 nucleotide sequence: TGCAGCGTTGGCCTGGCCTACGAGCAGTACTTC. Protein product: CSVGLAYEQYF.

This clonotype was seen a handful of times. The chain carries TRBV9 and TRBJ1-1, with 9 bases fitting TRBD1. The germline CDR1 and CDR2 sequences are SGDLS and YYNGEE. The V gene end was trimmed by 3 bases and the J gene end by 4 bases; junction bases not matched to a gene: 7. The CDR3 is 15 residues long. The CDR3 sequence: CASSDTGGAGTEAFF. CDR3 in DNA: TGTGCCAGCAGCGACACAGGGGGCGCCGGCACTGAAGCTTTCTTT.

This clonotype occurred a few times. The chain combines TRBV28 with TRBJ2-7; 7 bases are a match to TRBD1. Germline loops: CDR1 MDHEN, CDR2 SYDVKM. The CDR3 is 12 residues long. V shed 10 bases, J shed 5 bases, and the junction held 8 bases outside the gene matches. The CDR3: CAISTGFHEQYF. The CDR3 DNA sequence: TGTGCCATTTCGACAGGGTTCCACGAGCAGTACTTC.

Points on this clonotype: A read error may produce the germline difference seen at one junction end. Here the CDR3 reads CASSDLSGTIYGYTF. CDR3 nucleotides: TGCGCCAGCAGTGATTTATCCGGGACAATCTATGGCTACACCTTC. The chain carries TRBV14 and TRBJ1-2; a weak D match, TRBD1 (6 bases). Germline CDR1 SGHDN, CDR2 FVKESK. The CDR3 runs to 15 residues.

V usage is TRBV7-2 and J usage is TRBJ2-6; 10 positions match TRBD2. CDR3 length: 15 residues. The V gene end was trimmed by 2 bases and the J gene end by 11 bases; junction bases not matched to a gene: 6. CDR1 is SGHTA, CDR2 FQGNSA, per germline. CDR3 region: CASSLSGRAAYVLTF. CDR3 bases: TGTGCCAGCAGCTTAAGCGGGAGGGCCGCCTACGTCCTGACTTTC.

Worth noting for this clonotype: Likely a read error: the CDR3 ends without its conserved phenylalanine or tryptophan. This rearrangement joins TRBV7-9 to TRBJ1-2, with D unclear. Germline CDR1 is SEHNR and CDR2 is FQNEAQ (reference sequence). The CDR3 totals 12 residues. Trimming removed 10 bases from V and 2 bases from J, with 11 bases in between. CDR3 coding DNA: TGTGCCACTTCGGACCCGAACTATGGCTACACCTCC. Residues: CATSDPNYGYTS.

The V and J genes are TRBV2 and TRBJ1-2; D is unresolved. CDR1 and CDR2 from the germline V gene are SNHLY and FYNNEI. Trimming took 5 bases from V and 7 from J, leaving 17 bases between them. The CDR3 length is 14 residues. This chain's CDR3 is CASSPGRGVSGYTF. For the CDR3, the DNA is TGTGCCAGCAGTCCCGGACGAGGAGTTAGTGGCTACACCTTC.

This chain joins TRBV7-2 and TRBJ1-1; a weak D match, TRBD1 (5 bases). The V end lost 5 bases, the J end lost 8 bases, and 15 bases lay between the germline ends. This CDR3 is built from 13 residues. Germline assignment: CDR1 SGHTA and CDR2 FQGNSA. The chain's CDR3 is CASSPGREPEAFF. The CDR3 DNA reads TGTGCCAGCAGCCCCGGCAGGGAACCCGAAGCTTTCTTT.

The J gene is TRBJ1-3, the V gene TRBV7-8; D call uncertain. The CDR3 is 16 amino acids. Germline CDR1 reads SGHVS; CDR2 reads FQNEAQ. With 5 bases removed from V and 0 bases from J, the gap between germline ends came to 14 bases. CDR3 loop: CASSPDGRSSGNTIYF. The CDR3, as DNA: TGTGCCAGCAGCCCCGACGGACGAAGCTCTGGAAACACCATATATTTT.

The chain is built from TRBV25-1 and TRBJ2-7, with D uncertain. Germline V gene sequence: CDR1 MGHDK, CDR2 SYGVNS. V was trimmed by 4 bases and J by 3 bases, leaving 10 bases between them. The CDR3 is 13 amino acids. CDR3 amino acids: CASSVSTFYEQYF. CDR3 DNA: TGTGCCAGCAGTGTCTCTACTTTCTACGAGCAGTACTTC.

The V and J genes are TRBV6-5 and TRBJ2-5; TRBD2 matches 8 bases. Trimming took 6 bases from V and 5 from J; bases not matched to a gene: 8. The CDR3 runs 14 residues. The V gene's germline CDR1 is MNHEY and CDR2 SVGAGI. DNA of the CDR3: TGTGCCAGCAGGCCCAGCGGGAGTTGGGAGACCCAGTACTTC. Protein product: CASRPSGSWETQYF.

This clonotype was recorded once. The chain links TRBV9 to TRBJ2-5; 11 bases line up with TRBD1. Per germline, CDR1 SGDLS and CDR2 YYNGEE. J gave up 1 base and V 0 bases, and 2 bases lay outside the gene matches. The CDR3 contains 16 residues. The CDR3 nucleotides read TGTGCCAGCAGCGTAGCCGGGACAGGGGGCCAAGAGACCCAGTACTTC. It translates to CASSVAGTGGQETQYF.

The CDR3: CASSPFGGDNSPLHF. DNA for the CDR3: TGTGCCAGCAGCCCTTTTGGAGGGGATAATTCACCCCTCCACTTT. V gene TRBV7-2 combines with J gene TRBJ1-6; TRBD1 might be the D (5 bases). Germline-derived CDR1 and CDR2 are SGHTA and FQGNSA. The CDR3 covers 15 residues. Trimming took off 5 bases at V and 5 bases at J, with 13 bases between the two ends.

In its sample, this clonotype was seen a few times. In DNA, the CDR3 is TGTGCCAGCAGTCGCCGACTTCTCGAGGGGAATCAGCCCCAGCATTTT. Translation: CASSRRLLEGNQPQHF. The V and J genes are TRBV12-3 or TRBV12-4 and TRBJ1-5, with D tentatively TRBD1 (5 bases). Trimming cost V 5 bases and J 4 bases, with 18 bases left between them. CDR3 length: 16 residues.

In its sample, this clonotype was seen many times. V and J are TRBV7-9 and TRBJ1-6; a possible D gene is TRBD1 (6 bases). V lost 3 bases, J lost 10 bases, and 13 bases lay in between. Per germline, CDR1 SEHNR and CDR2 FQNEAQ (reference sequence). The CDR3 totals 14 residues. CDR3 bases: TGTGCCAGCAGCTTGGAACAGGGCGGATCACCCCTCCACTTT. Translating gives CASSLEQGGSPLHF.

This clonotype was seen ten or more times. Here the CDR3 DNA reads TGCAGCTCTGTGCTGGGTGGAGAGACCCAGTACTTC. Translated, it gives CSSVLGGETQYF. V is TRBV29-1 and J is TRBJ2-5; D remains unclear. Trimming pared 8 bases from V and 4 bases from J, leaving 14 bases between. The CDR3 is 12 amino acids. Looked up from germline, CDR1 is SQVTM and CDR2 is ANQGSEA.

V is TRBV25-1 and J is TRBJ1-2; D ambiguous. The V end lost 8 bases, the J end lost 4 bases, and 14 bases lay between the germline ends. Germline V CDR1 and CDR2: MGHDK, SYGVNS. CDR3 length: 13 residues. The DNA for the CDR3 is TGTGCCAGCGTTGAAGAGGGCTCCTATGGCTACACCTTC. Its translation: CASVEEGSYGYTF.

This clonotype was counted a few times. The rearrangement joins TRBV7-9 to TRBJ1-6, with 10 bases that match TRBD1. Germline V gene lookup returns CDR1 SEHNR and CDR2 FQNEAQ (reference sequence). This CDR3 comprises 14 residues. Losses at the gene ends were 5 bases for V and 11 bases for J; bases not matched to a gene: 6. The CDR3: CASSPGQGLAPLHF. CDR3 nucleotides: TGTGCCAGCAGCCCGGGACAGGGGTTGGCACCCCTCCACTTT. Full variable domain (remainder filled in from reference TRBV7-9 and TRBJ1-6): DTGVSQNPRHKITKRGQNVTFRCDPISEHNRLYWYRQTLGQGPEFLTYFQNEAQLEKSRLLSDRFSAERPKGSFSTLEIQRTEQGDSAMYLCASSPGQGLAPLHFGNGTRLTVT.

The CDR3 nucleotides are TGTGCCAGCAGGCCCTCGGCGACGGACACTGAAGCTTTCTTT. Translating it yields CASRPSATDTEAFF. The chain couples TRBV12-3 or TRBV12-4 to TRBJ1-1; D not certain. V dropped 6 bases and J dropped 3 bases, with 14 bases sitting between them. This CDR3 contains 14 residues.

This clonotype was counted between two and nine times. The chain is built from TRBV20-1 and TRBJ1-5, with 10 bases that match TRBD1. CDR1 and CDR2 (germline): DFQATT, SNEGSKA (reference sequence). This CDR3 contains 16 residues. Trimming took 1 base from V and 5 from J; bases not matched to a gene: 8. The CDR3 protein is CSARAVDRGLDQPQHF. For the CDR3, the DNA is TGCAGTGCTAGAGCAGTTGACAGGGGGCTCGATCAGCCCCAGCATTTT.

The chain employs TRBV28 and TRBJ1-2, with 7 nucleotides matching TRBD1. Trimming cost V 4 bases and J 4 bases; bases outside gene matches: 15. The CDR3 spans 17 residues. The germline gives CDR1 MDHEN, CDR2 SYDVKM. CDR3 DNA: TGTGCCAGCAGTTCTCCCCGGGACAGAGGTGAAATCTATGGCTACACCTTC. This sequence encodes CASSSPRDRGEIYGYTF.

This chain joins TRBV10-3 and TRBJ1-5; perhaps TRBD1 as D (5 bases). The V gene lost 4 bases and the J gene lost 3 bases, with 13 bases spanning the gap. The CDR3 has 15 amino acids. Germline CDR1 and CDR2: ENHRY and SYGVKD. The CDR3 nucleotides are TGTGCCATCAGTGTGGAAGGGGCCAACAATCAGCCCCAGCATTTT. This encodes CAISVEGANNQPQHF.

The rearrangement uses TRBV20-1 and TRBJ1-4; TRBD1 is a possible D gene (5 bases). The ends were cut back, 4 bases at V and 4 bases at J, with 13 bases in the middle. Looked up from germline, CDR1 is DFQATT and CDR2 is SNEGSKA (reference sequence). This CDR3 is built from 14 residues. Written as DNA, the CDR3 is TGCAGTGCTACCACCGGGACGGGTAATGAAAAACTGTTTTTT. This gives the protein CSATTGTGNEKLFF.

This chain connects TRBV29-1 to TRBJ2-5; D might be TRBD2 (5 bases). This CDR3 is built from 13 residues. V lost 2 bases to trimming and J lost 1 base, with 8 bases between them. The germline V gene encodes CDR1 SQVTM and CDR2 ANQGSEA. CDR3 protein: CSVESGFQETQYF. For the CDR3, the DNA is TGCAGCGTTGAATCGGGGTTCCAAGAGACCCAGTACTTC.

This clonotype has more than one count but fewer than ten. This chain connects TRBV19 to TRBJ1-1, with TRBD1 as a possible D gene (5 bases). This CDR3 has 11 residues. Trimming took 11 bases from V and 1 from J, leaving 8 bases between them. CDR1 is LNHDA, CDR2 SQIVND, per germline (reference sequence). The CDR3 DNA reads as TGTGCCGCAAGGGGGAACACTGAAGCTTTCTTT. Its protein is CAARGNTEAFF.

The chain is built from TRBV7-6 and TRBJ2-7; D gene ambiguous. The CDR3 loop spans 14 amino acids. The germline V gene encodes CDR1 SGHVS and CDR2 FNYEAQ. Trimming shortened V by 1 base and J by 6 bases, and 13 bases separated the two germline ends. The CDR3 bases are TGTGCCAGCAGCTTAGGTCGCGGTAGCCGCGAGCAGTACTTC. It yields the protein CASSLGRGSREQYF.

This chain joins TRBV6-5 and TRBJ1-2, with 7 bases matching TRBD1. Unmatched junction bases numbered 7, after V lost 2 bases and J lost 4 bases. This CDR3 contains 15 residues. The germline CDR1 and CDR2 sequences are MNHEY and SVGAGI. CDR3 bases: TGTGCCAGCAGTTACCTACAGGGGACCAGCTATGGCTACACCTTC. Protein: CASSYLQGTSYGYTF.

The chain recombines TRBV25-1 with TRBJ2-3, with 8 bases aligning to TRBD2. V gave up 4 bases and J gave up 1 base; unmatched junction bases: 7. CDR3 length: 16 amino acids. The germline V gene has CDR1 MGHDK and CDR2 SYGVNS. CDR3: CASSGLGAGGTDTQYF. CDR3 in DNA: TGTGCCAGCAGTGGGCTGGGAGCGGGAGGCACAGATACGCAGTATTTT.

This clonotype was seen a handful of times. The chain is built from TRBV19 and TRBJ2-7; D is unresolved. The CDR3 is 14 amino acids. Germline CDR1 is LNHDA and CDR2 is SQIVND (reference sequence). V lost 0 bases and J lost 1, with 7 bases in between. The CDR3 region is CASSIEVRSYEQYF. The CDR3 DNA reads TGTGCCAGTAGTATAGAGGTCAGGTCCTACGAGCAGTACTTC.